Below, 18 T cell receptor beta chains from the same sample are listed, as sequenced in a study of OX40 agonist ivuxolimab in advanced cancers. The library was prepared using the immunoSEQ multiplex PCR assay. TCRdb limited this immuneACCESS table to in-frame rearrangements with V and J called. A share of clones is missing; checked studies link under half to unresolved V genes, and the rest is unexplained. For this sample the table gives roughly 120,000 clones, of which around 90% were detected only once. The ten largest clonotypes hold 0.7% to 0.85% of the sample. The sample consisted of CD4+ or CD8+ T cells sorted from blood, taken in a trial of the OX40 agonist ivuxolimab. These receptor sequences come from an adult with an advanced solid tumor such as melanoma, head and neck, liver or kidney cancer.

CDR3 region: CASSNRGRDTEAFF. CDR3 DNA sequence: TGCGCCAGCAGCAACAGGGGCCGGGACACTGAAGCTTTCTTT. The gene calls are TRBV5-1 and TRBJ1-1; 7 nucleotides match TRBD1. The germline gives CDR1 SGHRS, CDR2 YFSETQ. Unmatched junction bases numbered 6, after V lost 4 bases and J lost 3 bases. The CDR3 sequence is 14 residues long.

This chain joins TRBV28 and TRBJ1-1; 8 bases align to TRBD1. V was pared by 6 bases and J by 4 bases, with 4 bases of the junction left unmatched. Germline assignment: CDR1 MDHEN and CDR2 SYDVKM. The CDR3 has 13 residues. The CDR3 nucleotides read TGTGCCAGCAGCCCCGGACAGGGCACTGAAGCTTTCTTT. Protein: CASSPGQGTEAFF. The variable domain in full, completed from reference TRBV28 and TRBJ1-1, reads DVKVTQSSRYLVKRTGEKVFLECVQDMDHENMFWYRQDPGLGLRLIYFSYDVKMKEKGDIPEGYSVSREKKERFSLILESASTNQTSMYLCASSPGQGTEAFFGQGTRLTVV.

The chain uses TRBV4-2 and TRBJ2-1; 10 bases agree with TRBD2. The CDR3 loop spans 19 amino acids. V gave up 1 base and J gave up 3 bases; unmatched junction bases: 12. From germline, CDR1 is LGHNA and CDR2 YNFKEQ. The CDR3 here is CASSQGVPQREGYYNEQFF. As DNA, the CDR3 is TGTGCCAGCAGCCAAGGAGTCCCTCAGCGGGAGGGATACTACAATGAGCAGTTCTTC.

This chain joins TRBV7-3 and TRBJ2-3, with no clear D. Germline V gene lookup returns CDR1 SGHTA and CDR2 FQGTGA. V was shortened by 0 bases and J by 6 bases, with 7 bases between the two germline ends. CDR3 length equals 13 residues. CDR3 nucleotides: TGTGCCAGCAGCTTAACCAGCGTGGATACGCAGTATTTT. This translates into CASSLTSVDTQYF.

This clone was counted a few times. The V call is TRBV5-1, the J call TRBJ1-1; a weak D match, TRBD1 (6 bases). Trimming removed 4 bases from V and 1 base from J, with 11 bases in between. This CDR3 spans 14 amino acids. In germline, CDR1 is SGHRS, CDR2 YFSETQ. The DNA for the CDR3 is TGCGCCAGCAGCCAGGACAGCGGGAACACTGAAGCTTTCTTT. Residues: CASSQDSGNTEAFF. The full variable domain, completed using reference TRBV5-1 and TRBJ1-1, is KAGVTQTPRYLIKTRGQQVTLSCSPISGHRSVSWYQQTPGQGLQFLFEYFSETQRNKGNFPGRFSGRQFSNSRSEMNVSTLELGDSALYLCASSQDSGNTEAFFGQGTRLTVV.

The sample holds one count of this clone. CDR3 nucleotide sequence: TGCGCCAGCAGCTTGGTTGGCAGGGGAAACTATGGCTACACCTTC. Translation: CASSLVGRGNYGYTF. The chain is built from TRBV5-1 and TRBJ1-2; D may be TRBD1 (6 bases). Germline V gene sequence: CDR1 SGHRS, CDR2 YFSETQ. The CDR3 totals 15 residues. V lost 0 bases, J lost 2 bases, and 11 bases lay in between.

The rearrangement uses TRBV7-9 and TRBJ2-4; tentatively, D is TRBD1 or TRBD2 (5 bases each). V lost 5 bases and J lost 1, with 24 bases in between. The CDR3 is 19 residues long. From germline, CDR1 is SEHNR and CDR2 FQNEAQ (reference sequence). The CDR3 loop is CASSTKTQGAEVAKNIQYF. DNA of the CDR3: TGTGCCAGCAGCACGAAGACTCAGGGTGCGGAGGTGGCCAAAAACATTCAGTACTTC.

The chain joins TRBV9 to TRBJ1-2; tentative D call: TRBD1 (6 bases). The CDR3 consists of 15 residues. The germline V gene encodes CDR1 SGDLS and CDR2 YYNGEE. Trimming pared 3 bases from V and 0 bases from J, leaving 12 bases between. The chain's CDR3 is CASSATGTSNYGYTF. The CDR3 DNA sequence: TGTGCCAGCAGCGCCACAGGGACTTCTAACTATGGCTACACCTTC.

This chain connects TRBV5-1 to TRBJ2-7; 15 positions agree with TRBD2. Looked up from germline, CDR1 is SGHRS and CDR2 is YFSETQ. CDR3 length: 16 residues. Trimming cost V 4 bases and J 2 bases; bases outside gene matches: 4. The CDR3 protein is CASSLGTSGGTYEQYF. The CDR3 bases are TGCGCCAGCAGCCTAGGGACTAGCGGGGGGACCTACGAGCAGTACTTC.

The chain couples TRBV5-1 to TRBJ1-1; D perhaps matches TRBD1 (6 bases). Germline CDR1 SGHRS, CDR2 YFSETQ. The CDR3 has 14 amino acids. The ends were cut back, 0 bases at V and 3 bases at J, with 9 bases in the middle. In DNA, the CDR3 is TGCGCCAGCAGCTTGGGGCAGGGGTACACTGAAGCTTTCTTT. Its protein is CASSLGQGYTEAFF.

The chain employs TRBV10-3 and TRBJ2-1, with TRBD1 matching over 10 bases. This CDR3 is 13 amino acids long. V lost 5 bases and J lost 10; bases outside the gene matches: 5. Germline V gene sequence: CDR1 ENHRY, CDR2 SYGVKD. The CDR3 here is CAISPDRGREQFF. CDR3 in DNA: TGTGCCATCAGTCCTGACAGGGGGCGCGAGCAGTTCTTC.

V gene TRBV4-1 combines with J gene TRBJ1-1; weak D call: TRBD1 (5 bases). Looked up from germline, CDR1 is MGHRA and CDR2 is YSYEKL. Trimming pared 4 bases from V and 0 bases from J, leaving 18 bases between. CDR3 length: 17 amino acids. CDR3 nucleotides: TGCGCCAGCAGCCGCTGGGAGGGGTCCGGGGTGAACACTGAAGCTTTCTTT. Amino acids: CASSRWEGSGVNTEAFF.

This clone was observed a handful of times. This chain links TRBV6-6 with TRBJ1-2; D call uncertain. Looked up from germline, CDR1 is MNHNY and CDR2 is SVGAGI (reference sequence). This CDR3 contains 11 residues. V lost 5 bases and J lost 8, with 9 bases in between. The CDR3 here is CASSPSEGYTF. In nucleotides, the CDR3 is TGTGCCAGCAGTCCCTCCGAAGGCTACACCTTC.

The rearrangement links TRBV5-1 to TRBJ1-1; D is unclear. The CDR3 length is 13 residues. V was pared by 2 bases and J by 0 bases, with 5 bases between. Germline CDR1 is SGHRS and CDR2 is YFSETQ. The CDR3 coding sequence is TGCGCCAGCAGCTTTAGGGTGAACACTGAAGCTTTCTTT. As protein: CASSFRVNTEAFF.

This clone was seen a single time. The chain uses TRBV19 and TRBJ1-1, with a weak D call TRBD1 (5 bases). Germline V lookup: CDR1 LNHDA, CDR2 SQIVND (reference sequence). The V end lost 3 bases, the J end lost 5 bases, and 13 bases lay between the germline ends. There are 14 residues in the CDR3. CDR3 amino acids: CASSIYGGLTEAFF. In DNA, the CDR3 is TGTGCCAGTAGTATTTACGGGGGGTTGACTGAAGCTTTCTTT. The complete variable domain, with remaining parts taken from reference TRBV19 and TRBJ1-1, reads DGGITQSPKYLFRKEGQNVTLSCEQNLNHDAMYWYRQDPGQGLRLIYYSQIVNDFQKGDIAEGYSVSREKKESFPLTVTSAQKNPTAFYLCASSIYGGLTEAFFGQGTRLTVV.

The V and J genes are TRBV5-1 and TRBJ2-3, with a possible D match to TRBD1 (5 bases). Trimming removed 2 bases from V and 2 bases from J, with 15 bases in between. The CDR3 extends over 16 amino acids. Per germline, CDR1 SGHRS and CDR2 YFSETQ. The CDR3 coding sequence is TGCGCCAGCAGCTTTCCGACAGCGAGGTCCACAGATACGCAGTATTTT. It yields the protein CASSFPTARSTDTQYF.

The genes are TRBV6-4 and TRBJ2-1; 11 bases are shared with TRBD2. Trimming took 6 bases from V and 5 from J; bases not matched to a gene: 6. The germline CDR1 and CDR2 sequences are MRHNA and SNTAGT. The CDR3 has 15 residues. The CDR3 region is CASSSLAGAHNEQFF. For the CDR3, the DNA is TGTGCCAGCAGCTCACTAGCGGGAGCTCACAATGAGCAGTTCTTC.

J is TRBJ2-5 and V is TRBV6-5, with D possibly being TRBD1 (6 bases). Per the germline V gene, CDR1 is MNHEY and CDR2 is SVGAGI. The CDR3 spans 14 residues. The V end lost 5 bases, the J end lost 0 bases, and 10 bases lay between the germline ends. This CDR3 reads CASSRRGYQETQYF. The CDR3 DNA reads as TGTGCCAGCAGTCGCAGGGGCTACCAAGAGACCCAGTACTTC.